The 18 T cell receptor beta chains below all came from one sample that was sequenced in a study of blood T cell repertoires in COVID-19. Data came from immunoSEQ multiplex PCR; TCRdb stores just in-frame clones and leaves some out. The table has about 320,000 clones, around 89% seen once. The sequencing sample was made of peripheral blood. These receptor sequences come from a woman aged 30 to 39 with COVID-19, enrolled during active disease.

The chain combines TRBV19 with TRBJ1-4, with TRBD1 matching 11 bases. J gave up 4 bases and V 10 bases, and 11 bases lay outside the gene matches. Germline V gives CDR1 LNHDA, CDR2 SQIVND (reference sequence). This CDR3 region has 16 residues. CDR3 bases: TGTGCCACCCGCCGGGGGACAGGGGGATATAATGAAAAACTGTTTTTT. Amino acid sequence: CATRRGTGGYNEKLFF.

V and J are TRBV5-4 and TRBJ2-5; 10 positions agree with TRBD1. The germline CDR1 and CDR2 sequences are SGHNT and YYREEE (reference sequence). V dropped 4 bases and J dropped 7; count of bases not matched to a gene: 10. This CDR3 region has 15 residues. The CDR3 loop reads CASSTPTGGLGTQYF. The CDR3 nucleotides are TGTGCCAGCAGCACTCCGACAGGGGGCCTTGGGACCCAGTACTTC.

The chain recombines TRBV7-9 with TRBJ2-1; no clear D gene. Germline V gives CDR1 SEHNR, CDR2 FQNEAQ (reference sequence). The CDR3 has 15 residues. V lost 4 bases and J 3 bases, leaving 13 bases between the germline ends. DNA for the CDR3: TGTGCCAGCAGCTCTAGAAATAATGTCTACAATGAGCAGTTCTTC. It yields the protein CASSSRNNVYNEQFF. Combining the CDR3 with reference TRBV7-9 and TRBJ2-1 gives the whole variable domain DTGVSQNPRHKITKRGQNVTFRCDPISEHNRLYWYRQTLGQGPEFLTYFQNEAQLEKSRLLSDRFSAERPKGSFSTLEIQRTEQGDSAMYLCASSSRNNVYNEQFFGPGTRLTVL.

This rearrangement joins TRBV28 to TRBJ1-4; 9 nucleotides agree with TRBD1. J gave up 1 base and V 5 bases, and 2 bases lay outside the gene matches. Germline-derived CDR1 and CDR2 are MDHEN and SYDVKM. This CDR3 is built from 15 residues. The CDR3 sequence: CASSEDRGTNEKLFF. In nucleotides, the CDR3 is TGTGCCAGCAGTGAGGACAGGGGAACTAATGAAAAACTGTTTTTT.

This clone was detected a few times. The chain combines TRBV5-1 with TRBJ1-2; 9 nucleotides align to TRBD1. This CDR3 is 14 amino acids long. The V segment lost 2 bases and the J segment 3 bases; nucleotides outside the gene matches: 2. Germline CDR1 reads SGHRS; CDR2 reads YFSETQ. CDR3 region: CASSLQGADYGYTF. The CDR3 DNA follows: TGCGCCAGCAGCTTACAGGGGGCGGACTATGGCTACACCTTC.

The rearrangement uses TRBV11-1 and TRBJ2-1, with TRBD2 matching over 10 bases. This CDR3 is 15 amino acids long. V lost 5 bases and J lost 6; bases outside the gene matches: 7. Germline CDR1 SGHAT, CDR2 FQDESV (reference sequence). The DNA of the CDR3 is TGTGCCAGCAGCCTCAGCGGGGGGGCGGTCAATGAGCAGTTCTTC. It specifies CASSLSGGAVNEQFF.

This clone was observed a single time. The CDR3 here is CASSVGGWKYNEQFF. The CDR3 DNA reads TGTGCCAGCAGCGTTGGAGGGTGGAAATACAATGAGCAGTTCTTC. The chain recombines TRBV9 with TRBJ2-1; TRBD2 is a possible D gene (6 bases). Trimming took 2 bases from V and 4 from J, leaving 13 bases between them. The length of the CDR3 is 15 residues. Germline V CDR1 and CDR2: SGDLS, YYNGEE.

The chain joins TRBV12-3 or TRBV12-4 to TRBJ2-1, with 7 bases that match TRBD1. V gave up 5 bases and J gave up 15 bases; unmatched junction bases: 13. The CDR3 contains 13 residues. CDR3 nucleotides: TGTGCCAGCAGTCCACTTCTACAGGGGATAAGGTTCTTC. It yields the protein CASSPLLQGIRFF.

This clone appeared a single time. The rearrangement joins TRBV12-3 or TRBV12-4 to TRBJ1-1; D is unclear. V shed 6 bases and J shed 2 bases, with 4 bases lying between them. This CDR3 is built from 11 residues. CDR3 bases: TGTGCCAGCAGAAGCAACACTGAAGCTTTCTTT. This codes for CASRSNTEAFF.

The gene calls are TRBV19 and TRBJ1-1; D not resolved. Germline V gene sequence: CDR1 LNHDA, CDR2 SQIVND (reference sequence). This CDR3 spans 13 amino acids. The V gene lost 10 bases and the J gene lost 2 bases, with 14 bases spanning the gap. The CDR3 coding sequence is TGTGCCACCACGGGGTATCTCAACACTGAAGCTTTCTTT. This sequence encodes CATTGYLNTEAFF.

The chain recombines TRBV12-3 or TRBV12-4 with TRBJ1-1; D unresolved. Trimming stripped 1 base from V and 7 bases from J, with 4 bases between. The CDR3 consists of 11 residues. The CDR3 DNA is TGTGCCAGCAGTTTAGGAGATGAAGCTTTCTTT. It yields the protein CASSLGDEAFF.

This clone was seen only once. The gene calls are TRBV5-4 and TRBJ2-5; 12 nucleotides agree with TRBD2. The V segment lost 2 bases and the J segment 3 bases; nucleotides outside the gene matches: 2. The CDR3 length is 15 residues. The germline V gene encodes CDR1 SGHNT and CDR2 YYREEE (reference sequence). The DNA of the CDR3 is TGTGCCAGCAGCTTCCGACTAGCGGGGGAAGAGACCCAGTACTTC. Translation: CASSFRLAGEETQYF.

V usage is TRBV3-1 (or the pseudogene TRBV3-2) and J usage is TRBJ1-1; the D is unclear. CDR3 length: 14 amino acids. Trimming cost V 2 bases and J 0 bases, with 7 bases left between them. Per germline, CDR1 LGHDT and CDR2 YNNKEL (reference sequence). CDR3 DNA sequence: TGTGCCAGCAGCCAAATCAGGATGAACACTGAAGCTTTCTTT. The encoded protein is CASSQIRMNTEAFF.

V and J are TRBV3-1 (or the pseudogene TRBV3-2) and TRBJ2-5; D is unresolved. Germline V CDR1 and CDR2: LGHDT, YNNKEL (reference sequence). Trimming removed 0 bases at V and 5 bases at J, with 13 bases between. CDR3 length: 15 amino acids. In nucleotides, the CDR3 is TGTGCCAGCAGCCAAGATCCCCCGGGTTTTGAGACCCAGTACTTC. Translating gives CASSQDPPGFETQYF.

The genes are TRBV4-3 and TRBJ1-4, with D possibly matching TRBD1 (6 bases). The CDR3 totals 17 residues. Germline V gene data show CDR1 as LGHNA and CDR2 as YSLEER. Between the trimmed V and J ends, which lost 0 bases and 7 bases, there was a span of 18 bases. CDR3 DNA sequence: TGCGCCAGCAGCCAAGATAGGTGGGGGGGCCGAGGTGAAAAACTGTTTTTT. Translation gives CASSQDRWGGRGEKLFF.

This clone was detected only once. The CDR3 DNA reads as TGTGCCAGCAGCGTAGTTGGTAGCGGGCGAACGCAAGAGACCCAGTACTTC. Amino acids: CASSVVGSGRTQETQYF. The chain combines TRBV9 with TRBJ2-5; 7 positions match TRBD2. This CDR3 is built from 17 residues. In germline, CDR1 is SGDLS, CDR2 YYNGEE. The V segment lost 0 bases and the J segment 2 bases; nucleotides outside the gene matches: 10. The whole variable domain, filled in from reference TRBV9 and TRBJ2-5, reads DSGVTQTPKHLITATGQRVTLRCSPRSGDLSVYWYQQSLDQGLQFLIQYYNGEERAKGNILERFSAQQFPDLHSELNLSSLELGDSALYFCASSVVGSGRTQETQYFGPGTRLLVL.

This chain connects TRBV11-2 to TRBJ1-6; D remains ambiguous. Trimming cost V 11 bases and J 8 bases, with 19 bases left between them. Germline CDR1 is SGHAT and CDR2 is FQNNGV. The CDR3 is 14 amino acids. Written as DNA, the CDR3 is TGTGCCGTAAGCTCGAGGATCCGGGATTCACCCCTCCACTTT. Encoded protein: CAVSSRIRDSPLHF. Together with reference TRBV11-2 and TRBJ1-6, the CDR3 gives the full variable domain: EAGVAQSPRYKIIEKRQSVAFWCNPISGHATLYWYQQILGQGPKLLIQFQNNGVVDDSQLPKDRFSAERLKGVDSTLKIQPAKLEDSAVYLCAVSSRIRDSPLHFGNGTRLTVT.

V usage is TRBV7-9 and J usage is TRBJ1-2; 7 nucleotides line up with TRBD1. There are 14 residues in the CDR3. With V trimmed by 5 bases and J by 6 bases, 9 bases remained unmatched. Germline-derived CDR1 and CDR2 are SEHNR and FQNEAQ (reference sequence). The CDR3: CASSPTDRADGYTF. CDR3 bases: TGTGCCAGCAGCCCCACCGACAGGGCCGATGGCTACACCTTC.